This T cell receptor beta chain appears in the sequencing data of a study of blood T cell repertoires in COVID-19. Overall study: The United States, Italy and Spain were the sources of the acute and convalescent COVID-19 samples. T cells, B-cell-depleted T cells, or PBMCs supplied cDNA or gDNA.

Authors' data handling: Estimation of nucleated cell counts relied on the amplification of reference gene primers. Produced via immunoSEQ multiplex PCR; TCRdb's table is partial and in-frame only. V and J calls and clone size are copied from that table; D and trimming were computed from the DNA. Of 30,000 to 50,000 clones listed, 85% are singletons. Losses at the gene ends were 3 bases for V and 0 bases for J; bases not matched to a gene: 1. The germline V gene has CDR1 MDHEN and CDR2 SYDVKM. This CDR3 has 15 residues. This rearrangement joins TRBV28 to TRBJ2-3, with 9 bases that match TRBD1. Sample: peripheral blood. This sequence was found in a human donor in a cohort sampled during active COVID-19. As DNA, the CDR3 is TGTGCCAGCAGTTTCGGGACAGGGAGCACAGATACGCAGTATTTT. Translating it yields CASSFGTGSTDTQYF.